This TCR beta chain was found in a study of CD8 T cells in Susac syndrome. Study-wide points: Acknowledgment was made by the study that its TCR sequencing and HLA analysis involved a relatively small number of individuals.

This CDR3 has 18 residues. V shed 0 bases and J 7 bases; nucleotides not matched to a gene: 15. Germline V gene lookup returns CDR1 LGHNA and CDR2 YSLEER. RNA in amounts of roughly 0.5 to 1 ug was reverse transcribed with random hexamers. Amplification of TCR beta CDR3 by immunoSEQ multiplex PCR spanned 54 Vbeta and 13 Jbeta. TCRdb analysed the immunoSEQ multiplex PCR reads with MiXCR anew, one entry per CDR3 protein. Found here are some 190,000 distinct CDR3 sequences, under 97% of them singletons; the top ten hold approximately 0.09%. The multiple sclerosis control group consisted of treatment-naive patients whose relapsing-remitting disease, which was either stable or active, fulfilled revised McDonald criteria. Negative magnetic isolation gave CD8+ and CD4+ cells; FACS enriched CD8+ TEMRA. In the case of this clonotype: What it binds is not known.

Sequencing input: CD4+ T cells from PBMCs. The sequence was collected from a human donor with multiple sclerosis. The J gene is TRBJ2-1, the V gene TRBV4-3, with 7 bases matching TRBD2. CDR3 loop: CASSQDRAQAGSGNEQFF. The CDR3 nucleotides read TGCGCCAGCAGCCAAGATAGGGCACAAGCGGGATCTGGAAATGAGCAGTTCTTC.